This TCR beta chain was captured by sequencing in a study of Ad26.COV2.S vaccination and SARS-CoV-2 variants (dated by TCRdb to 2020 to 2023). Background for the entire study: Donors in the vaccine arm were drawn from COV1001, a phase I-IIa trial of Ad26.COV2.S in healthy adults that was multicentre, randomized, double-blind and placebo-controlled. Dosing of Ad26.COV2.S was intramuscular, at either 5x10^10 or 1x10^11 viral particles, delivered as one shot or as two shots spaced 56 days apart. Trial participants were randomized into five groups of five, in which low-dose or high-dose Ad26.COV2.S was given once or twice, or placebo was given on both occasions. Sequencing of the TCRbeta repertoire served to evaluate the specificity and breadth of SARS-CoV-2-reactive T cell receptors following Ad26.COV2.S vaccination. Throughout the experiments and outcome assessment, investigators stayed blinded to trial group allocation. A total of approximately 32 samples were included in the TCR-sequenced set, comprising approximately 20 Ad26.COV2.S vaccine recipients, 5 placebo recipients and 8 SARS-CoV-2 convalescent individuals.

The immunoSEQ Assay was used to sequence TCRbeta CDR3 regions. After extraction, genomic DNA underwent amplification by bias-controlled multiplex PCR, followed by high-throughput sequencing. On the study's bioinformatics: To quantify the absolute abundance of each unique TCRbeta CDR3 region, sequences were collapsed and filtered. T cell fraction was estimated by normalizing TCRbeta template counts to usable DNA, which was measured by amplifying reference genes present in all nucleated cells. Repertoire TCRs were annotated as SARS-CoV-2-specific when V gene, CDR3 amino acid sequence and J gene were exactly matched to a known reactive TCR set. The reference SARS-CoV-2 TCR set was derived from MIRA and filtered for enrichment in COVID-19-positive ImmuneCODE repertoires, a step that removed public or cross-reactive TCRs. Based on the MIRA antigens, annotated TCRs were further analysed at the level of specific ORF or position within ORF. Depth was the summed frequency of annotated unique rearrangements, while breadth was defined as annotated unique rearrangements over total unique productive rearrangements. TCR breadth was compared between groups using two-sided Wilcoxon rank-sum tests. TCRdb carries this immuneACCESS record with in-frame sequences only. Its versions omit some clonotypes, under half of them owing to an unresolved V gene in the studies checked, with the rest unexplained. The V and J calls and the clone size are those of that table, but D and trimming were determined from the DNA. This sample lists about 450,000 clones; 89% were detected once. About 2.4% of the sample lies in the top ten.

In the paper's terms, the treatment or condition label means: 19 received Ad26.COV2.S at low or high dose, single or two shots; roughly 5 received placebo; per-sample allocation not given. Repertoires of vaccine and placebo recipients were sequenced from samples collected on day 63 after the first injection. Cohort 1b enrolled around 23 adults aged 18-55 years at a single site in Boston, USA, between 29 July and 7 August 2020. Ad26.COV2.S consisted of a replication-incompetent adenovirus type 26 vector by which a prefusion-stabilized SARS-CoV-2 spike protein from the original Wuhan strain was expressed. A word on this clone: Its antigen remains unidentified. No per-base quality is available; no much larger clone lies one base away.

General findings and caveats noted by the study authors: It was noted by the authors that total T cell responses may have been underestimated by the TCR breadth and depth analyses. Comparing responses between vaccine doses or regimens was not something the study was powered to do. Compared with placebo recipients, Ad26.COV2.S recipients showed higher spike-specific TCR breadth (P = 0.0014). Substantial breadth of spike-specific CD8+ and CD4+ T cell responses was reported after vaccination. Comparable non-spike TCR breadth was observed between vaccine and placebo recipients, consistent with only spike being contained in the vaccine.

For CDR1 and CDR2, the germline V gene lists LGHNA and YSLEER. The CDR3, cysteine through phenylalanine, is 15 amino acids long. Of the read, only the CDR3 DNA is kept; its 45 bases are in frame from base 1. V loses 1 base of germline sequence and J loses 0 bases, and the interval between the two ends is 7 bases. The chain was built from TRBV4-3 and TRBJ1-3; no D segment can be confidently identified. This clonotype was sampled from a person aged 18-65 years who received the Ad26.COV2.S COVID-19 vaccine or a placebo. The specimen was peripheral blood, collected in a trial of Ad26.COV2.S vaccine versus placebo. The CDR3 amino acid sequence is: CASSQGAYSGNTIYF. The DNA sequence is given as TGCGCCAGCAGCCAAGGGGCTTACTCTGGAAACACCATATATTTT.